This T cell receptor beta chain is drawn from a study of blood T cell repertoires in COVID-19 (dated by TCRdb to 2020 to 2022). Context from the whole study: The collaborator samples originated in the United States, Italy and Spain and spanned the acute and convalescent phases of COVID-19. HLA class I and class II types, where available, came from metadata supplied by the sample provider rather than from assay-based typing. Samples were obtained from the ongoing ImmuneRACE study (first 160 participants) and from over 1,000 subjects provided by 6 global collaborators. The dataset comprised deeply sampled blood TCRbeta repertoires from subjects exposed to, actively infected with, or recovered from COVID-19. A de-identified subject ID, COVID-19 status, age in years and sex were almost always included in the sample metadata. The prospective study material was composed of cDNA or gDNA derived from T cells, B-cell-depleted T cells, or PBMCs. The repertoires were made available in a free public database intended to serve as a resource for research on the immune response to SARS-CoV-2. General findings and caveats noted by the study authors: How much clinical and demographic metadata was included differed by source and by participant, and the metadata was provided uncurated.

With respect to this clone: The antigen this receptor binds is unknown. No per-base quality is available; no much larger clone lies one base away.

TCRbeta CDR3 regions were amplified from genomic DNA using the immunoSEQ Assay, a bias-controlled multiplex PCR. Concerning the study's data processing: The number of nucleated cells in each sample was estimated from the amplification of reference gene primers within the assay. Sequence reads were collapsed and filtered to measure the absolute abundance of every unique TCRbeta CDR3 rearrangement. For each sample, productive Simpson clonality was calculated by taking the square root of Simpson's diversity index across productive rearrangements. In TCRdb, the immuneACCESS table is reduced to in-frame sequences with V and J assigned. These tables do not hold every clone; where another copy was compared, an unresolved V gene accounts for under half, and the others remain unexplained. The D gene and trimming were derived from the DNA, and the V and J assignments and clone size from that table. The table for this sample lists approximately 70,000 clones; about 91% of them were counted only once. The ten largest clones take up around 7.3% of the sample.

In Seattle, one collaborating source enrolled patients while the infection was active and tracked those patients longitudinally over the course of disease. Whole blood was collected in K2EDTA tubes by collaborating institutions according to the institutions' own protocols. For TCRbeta analysis, collaborators shipped samples as frozen whole blood, isolated PBMCs, or DNA extracted from either of those sample types. From cysteine to phenylalanine, the CDR3 is 14 amino acids long. CDR3 DNA only is kept here, 42 bases in frame from base 1. As encoded in the germline V gene (reference sequence), CDR1 is LNHDA while CDR2 is SQIVND. The junction shows trimming of 3 bases on V and 6 bases on J, plus 14 bases between the germline ends.

The material sequenced was peripheral blood. Recombination connected TRBV19 to TRBJ1-2, with the D segment identity uncertain. This TCR came from a man aged 35-49 years with COVID-19, enrolled during active disease. The DNA sequence reads TGTGCCAGTAGTATCCGGAGCTACGGGAATGGCTACACCTTC. It specifies CASSIRSYGNGYTF.